This T cell receptor (beta chain) was sequenced during a study of CXCR3-negative and CXCR3-positive naive CD8 T cells. Whole-study results and caveats: Hydrophobicity of TRB CDR3s was greater in CXCR3-positive naive cells than in CXCR3-negative naive cells.

Libraries were UMI-labeled 5' RACE TRB cDNA. TCRdb reworked the 5' RACE reads into one entry per CDR3 protein, no DNA. This sample's table reports 84,000 or so distinct CDR3 sequences. CDR3 length: 13 amino acids. Germline CDR1 is SGHVS and CDR2 is FNYEAQ. Details on this clonotype: Its antigen remains unidentified.

Sequencing was performed on naive CXCR3+ CD8+ T cells from blood. The subset here: CD45RO-CCR7+CD27+CD95- naive CD8+ T cells expressing CXCR3 (TNR3+). This clonotype originated in a human donor in good health. Some clones in this sample may be carry-over from other donors' samples. The chain carries TRBV7-6 and TRBJ2-7. The chain's CDR3 is CASSATSSYEQYF.